The clone carrying this T cell receptor beta chain has just one count. The source of the sample is a study of blood T cell repertoires in COVID-19. Across the whole study: Samples taken during acute and convalescent COVID-19 were collected in the United States, Italy and Spain. In each case, the material was cDNA or gDNA derived from T cells, B-cell-depleted T cells, or PBMCs.

In the original analysis: Reference gene primer amplification in the assay estimated nucleated cell counts. TCRdb keeps only in-frame clones here, not all; method: immunoSEQ multiplex PCR. V, J and clone size are taken as reported in that table, and D and trimming were inferred from the DNA itself. The profile shows about 260,000 clones, about 90% of them singletons. The TCR was taken from a woman aged 45-59 years with acute or convalescent COVID-19. Sequenced: peripheral blood.

The CDR3 DNA sequence: TGTGCCAGCAGCGTGACAGGGTCGGATTCACCCCTCCACTTT. Its translation is CASSVTGSDSPLHF. The rearrangement uses TRBV7-8 and TRBJ1-6; 7 nucleotides match TRBD1. The germline V gene has CDR1 SGHVS and CDR2 FQNEAQ. This CDR3 has 14 amino acids. V trimming: 5 bases; J trimming: 8 bases; junction bases outside the gene matches: 6.